This T cell receptor beta chain was sequenced in a study of cytomegalovirus exposure and HLA in healthy donors. Overall study context: Of all 400 or so donors who were genotyped, roughly 85% belonged to the Caucasian-associated ancestry cluster. Study-wide results and limits: Exclusion applied to some V segments, including TRBV6-2 and TRBV6-3, as they were indistinguishable. Presence/absence analyses rested on an assumption that sequencing depth was roughly uniform across donors.

Notes on this clone: Its antigen is currently unknown.

Between the trimmed V and J ends, which lost 1 base and 8 bases, there was a span of 17 bases. CDR1 MGHDK and CDR2 SYGVNS come from the germline V gene. The CDR3 has 16 residues. PCR amplification relied on 60 Vbeta primers (plus 13 Jbeta primers). The assay was immunoSEQ multiplex PCR, and TCRdb's table has in-frame clones only and misses some. The table records over 40,000 clones, more than 60% of them present only once. The gene calls are TRBV25-1 and TRBJ1-4, with TRBD1 as a possible D gene (6 bases). The specimen was PBMCs. The sequence was obtained from a woman in her thirties or forties in good health and CMV-seropositive. The CDR3 loop reads CASSESGRGSLEKLFF. In DNA form, the CDR3 reads TGTGCCAGCAGTGAATCGGGGAGGGGGTCTCTAGAAAAACTGTTTTTT.